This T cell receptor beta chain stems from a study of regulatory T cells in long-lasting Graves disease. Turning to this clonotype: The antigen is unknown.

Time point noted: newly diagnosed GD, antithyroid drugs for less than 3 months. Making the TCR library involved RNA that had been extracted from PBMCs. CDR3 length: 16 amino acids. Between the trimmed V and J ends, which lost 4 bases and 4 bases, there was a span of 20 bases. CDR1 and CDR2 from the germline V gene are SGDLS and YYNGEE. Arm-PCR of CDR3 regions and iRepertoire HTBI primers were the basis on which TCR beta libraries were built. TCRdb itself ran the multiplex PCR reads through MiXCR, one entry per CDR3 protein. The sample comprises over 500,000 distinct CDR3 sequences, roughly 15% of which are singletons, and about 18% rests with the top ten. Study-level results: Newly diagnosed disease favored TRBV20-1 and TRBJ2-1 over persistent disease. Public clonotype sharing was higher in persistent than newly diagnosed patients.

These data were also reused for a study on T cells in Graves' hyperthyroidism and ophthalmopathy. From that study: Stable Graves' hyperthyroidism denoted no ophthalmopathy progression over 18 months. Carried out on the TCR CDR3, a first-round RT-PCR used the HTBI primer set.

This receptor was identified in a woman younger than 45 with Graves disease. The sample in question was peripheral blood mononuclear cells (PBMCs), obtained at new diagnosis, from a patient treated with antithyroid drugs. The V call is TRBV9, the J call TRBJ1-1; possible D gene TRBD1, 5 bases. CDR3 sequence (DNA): TGTGCCAGCAGCCCCCGGGGTTGGGACGCAGCCACTGAAGCTTTCTTT. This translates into CASSPRGWDAATEAFF.